A single sample is the source of the 10 T cell receptor beta chains below, sequenced in a study of blood T cell repertoires in COVID-19. The method was immunoSEQ multiplex PCR; TCRdb's version includes in-frame clones alone and lacks a portion of them. The data show about 87,000 clones, with about nine tenths seen just once and under 8.5% held by the top ten. Specimen: peripheral blood. The receptors were sampled from a man younger than 30 with COVID-19, enrolled during active disease.

CDR3 region: CASSYDRVSYEQYF. DNA of the CDR3: TGTGCCAGCAGTTACGACAGGGTCTCCTACGAGCAGTACTTC. V is TRBV28 and J is TRBJ2-7, with 7 bases fitting TRBD1. Germline CDR1 and CDR2: MDHEN and SYDVKM. This CDR3 comprises 14 residues. The trim removed 4 bases at V and 0 bases at J, leaving 3 bases unmatched. The complete variable domain, with remaining parts taken from reference TRBV28 and TRBJ2-7, reads DVKVTQSSRYLVKRTGEKVFLECVQDMDHENMFWYRQDPGLGLRLIYFSYDVKMKEKGDIPEGYSVSREKKERFSLILESASTNQTSMYLCASSYDRVSYEQYFGPGTRLTVT.

V is TRBV24-1 and J is TRBJ1-2, with D possibly TRBD1 on 6 matching bases. Trimming removed 9 bases at V and 2 bases at J, with 9 bases between. Germline V gene lookup returns CDR1 KGHDR and CDR2 SFDVKD. CDR3 length equals 12 residues. This CDR3 reads CATQGSNYGYTF. The CDR3 bases are TGTGCCACCCAGGGGTCAAACTATGGCTACACCTTC.

This clone was seen only once. The rearrangement uses TRBV12-3 or TRBV12-4 and TRBJ1-1; D is ambiguous. There are 13 residues in the CDR3. V was shortened by 0 bases and J by 1 base, with 3 bases between the two germline ends. The CDR3 reads CASSLAWNTEAFF. CDR3 coding DNA: TGTGCCAGCAGTTTAGCCTGGAACACTGAAGCTTTCTTT.

The chain recombines TRBV7-6 with TRBJ2-6; tentatively, D is TRBD1 (6 bases). The V end was cut by 4 bases, the J end by 4 bases, with 20 bases between. The CDR3 length is 18 residues. The germline CDR1 and CDR2 sequences are SGHVS and FNYEAQ. CDR3 protein: CASSSPLRGRSGANVLTF. CDR3 DNA: TGTGCCAGCAGCTCCCCCCTCAGGGGAAGATCCGGGGCCAACGTCCTGACTTTC.

This chain uses TRBV9 with TRBJ2-1; 13 bases agree with TRBD2. The CDR3 is 14 amino acids. CDR1 is SGDLS, CDR2 YYNGEE, per germline. With 4 bases clipped from V and 12 bases from J, the junction kept 7 bases outside the gene matches. Here the CDR3 reads CASSPGLAGEGQFF. The DNA for the CDR3 is TGTGCCAGCAGCCCCGGACTAGCGGGAGAGGGGCAGTTCTTC.

This chain connects TRBV27 to TRBJ1-5, with D maybe TRBD1 (5 bases). This CDR3 is built from 14 residues. Trimming took 5 bases from V and 1 from J, leaving 9 bases between them. Germline assignment: CDR1 MNHEY and CDR2 SMNVEV (reference sequence). CDR3: CASSTRVSNQPQHF. The CDR3, as DNA: TGTGCCAGCAGTACCAGGGTCAGCAATCAGCCCCAGCATTTT.

The chain uses TRBV19 and TRBJ2-5, with D possibly TRBD2 on 7 matching bases. This CDR3 contains 14 residues. The V and J ends lost 6 bases and 4 bases respectively, with 15 bases between them. The germline gives CDR1 LNHDA, CDR2 SQIVND (reference sequence). The CDR3 DNA is TGTGCCAGTAGCCGGGGGGCGATCCCAGAGACCCAGTACTTC. Translating it yields CASSRGAIPETQYF.

The chain combines TRBV3-1 (or the pseudogene TRBV3-2) with TRBJ1-1, with 8 bases matching TRBD1. The V and J ends lost 0 bases and 5 bases, in that order; junction bases with no gene match: 14. Germline V CDR1 and CDR2: LGHDT, YNNKEL (reference sequence). CDR3 length: 18 amino acids. The CDR3 region is CASSQDSRQGLGRTEAFF. In DNA, the CDR3 is TGTGCCAGCAGCCAAGACAGTAGACAGGGGCTGGGGCGGACTGAAGCTTTCTTT.

The V call is TRBV12-3 or TRBV12-4, the J call TRBJ1-1, with no clear D. The V and J ends lost 5 bases and 5 bases respectively, with 9 bases between them. The CDR3 is 12 residues long. CDR3 DNA sequence: TGTGCCAGCAGTCCCCCGGGTACTGAAGCTTTCTTT. Translation gives CASSPPGTEAFF.

This chain joins TRBV27 and TRBJ1-6; possible D gene TRBD1, 5 bases. Trimming pared 5 bases from V and 10 bases from J, leaving 12 bases between. From germline, CDR1 is MNHEY and CDR2 SMNVEV (reference sequence). The CDR3 consists of 13 residues. The CDR3 is CASSQGWSSPLHF. The CDR3 DNA reads TGTGCCAGCAGTCAGGGATGGAGCTCACCCCTCCACTTT.